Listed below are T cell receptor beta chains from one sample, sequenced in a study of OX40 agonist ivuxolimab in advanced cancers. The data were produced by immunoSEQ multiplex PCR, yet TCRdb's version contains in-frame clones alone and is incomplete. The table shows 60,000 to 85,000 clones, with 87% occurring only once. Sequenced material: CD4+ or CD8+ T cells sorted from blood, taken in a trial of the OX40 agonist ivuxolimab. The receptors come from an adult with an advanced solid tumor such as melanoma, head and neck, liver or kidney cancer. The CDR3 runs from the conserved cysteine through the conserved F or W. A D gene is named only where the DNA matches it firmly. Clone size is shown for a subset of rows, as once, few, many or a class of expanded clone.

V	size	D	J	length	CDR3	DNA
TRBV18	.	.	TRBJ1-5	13	CASSRDTRQPQHF	TGTGCCAGCTCTCGGGACACTCGACAGCCCCAGCATTTT
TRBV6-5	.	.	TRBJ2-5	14	CASRTPGAPETQYF	TGTGCCAGCAGGACCCCGGGGGCGCCGGAGACCCAGTACTTC
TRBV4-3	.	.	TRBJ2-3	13	CASSAAGTDTQYF	TGCGCCAGCAGCGCGGCGGGCACAGATACGCAGTATTTT
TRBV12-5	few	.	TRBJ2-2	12	CASAPGTGELFF	TGTGCTAGTGCTCCCGGTACCGGGGAGCTGTTTTTT
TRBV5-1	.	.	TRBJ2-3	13	CASSQDGTDTQYF	TGCGCCAGCAGCCAGGATGGCACAGATACGCAGTATTTT
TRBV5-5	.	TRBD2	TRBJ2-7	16	CASSLATSGSNYEQYF	TGTGCCAGCAGCTTGGCGACTAGCGGGAGTAACTACGAGCAGTACTTC
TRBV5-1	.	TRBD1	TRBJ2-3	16	CASSPGRTGVRDTQYF	TGCGCCAGCAGCCCGGGCCGGACAGGGGTGAGGGATACGCAGTATTTT
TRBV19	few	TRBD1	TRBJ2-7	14	CASRMTGELYEQYF	TGTGCCAGTAGGATGACAGGGGAATTATACGAGCAGTACTTC
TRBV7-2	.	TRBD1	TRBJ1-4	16	CASSSTQGAANEKLFF	TGTGCCAGCAGCTCGACACAGGGGGCGGCTAATGAAAAACTGTTTTTT
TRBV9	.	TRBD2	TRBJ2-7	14	CASSVELAGTEQYF	TGTGCCAGCAGCGTAGAACTAGCGGGTACAGAGCAGTACTTC
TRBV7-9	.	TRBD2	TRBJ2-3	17	CASRTGTSGSWTDTQYF	TGTGCCAGCAGAACCGGGACTAGCGGGAGTTGGACAGATACGCAGTATTTT
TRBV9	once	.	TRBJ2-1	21	CASSVRTRPGWAGRLSNEQFF	TGTGCCAGCAGCGTAAGGACCCGTCCCGGGTGGGCAGGCCGGTTGAGCAATGAGCAGTTCTTC
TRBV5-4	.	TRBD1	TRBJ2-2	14	CASRNDRVGGELFF	TGTGCCAGCAGGAATGACAGGGTGGGTGGGGAGCTGTTTTTT
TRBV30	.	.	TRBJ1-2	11	CAWSRQDGYTF	TGTGCCTGGAGCCGACAGGACGGCTACACCTTC